The 7 T cell receptor beta chains given below trace back to one sample, sequenced in a study of Graves' ophthalmopathy and Graves' hyperthyroidism. From RNA, the CDR3 regions of TCR beta chains were amplified and sequenced. Second-round multiplex PCR came after first-round RT-PCR with HTBI primers. TCRdb reprocessed the multiplex PCR reads with MiXCR, giving one entry per CDR3 protein. The data hold 680,000 or so distinct CDR3 sequences, with 20% to 25% observed a single time. The sample taken for sequencing was peripheral blood. All receptors derive from a woman aged 18 to 35 with stable Graves' hyperthyroidism. Some clones in this sample may be carry-over from other donors' samples.

This clonotype was seen many times. The chain uses TRBV3-1 and TRBJ2-7; the match to TRBD2 covers 7 bases. V shed 4 bases and J 4 bases; nucleotides not matched to a gene: 7. Germline V gives CDR1 LGHDT, CDR2 YNNKEL (reference sequence). The CDR3 has 14 amino acids. The CDR3 region has the DNA TGTGCCAGCAGCCGACAAGGCGGGAGATACGAGCAGTACTTC. Amino acids: CASSRQGGRYEQYF.

This clonotype came up many times. The chain carries TRBV6-5 and TRBJ2-7, with 7 bases lining up with TRBD1. The CDR3 covers 16 residues. Germline V CDR1 and CDR2: MNHEY, SVGAGI. The J segment lost 6 bases and the V segment lost 0 bases, leaving 11 bases of the junction unmatched. The CDR3, as DNA: TGTGCCAGCAGTTACTCGTTAATGACAGGGAAAAGCGAGCAGTACTTC. As protein: CASSYSLMTGKSEQYF.

This clonotype was observed at least ten times. The chain employs TRBV20-1 and TRBJ1-5; D might be TRBD1 (5 bases). The CDR3 is 12 residues long. V lost 7 bases and J lost 5, with 12 bases in between. CDR1 and CDR2 from the germline V gene are DFQATT and SNEGSKA (reference sequence). The DNA for the CDR3 is TGCAGTGTACAGGACTGGGATCAGCCCCAGCATTTT. This sequence encodes CSVQDWDQPQHF.

The gene calls are TRBV6-5 and TRBJ2-7, with 8 bases aligning to TRBD2. This CDR3 has 15 residues. The ends lost 0 bases at V and 7 bases at J; junction bases unmatched: 8. CDR1 MNHEY and CDR2 SVGAGI come from the germline V gene. CDR3 residues: CASSYSRLASGEQYF. The CDR3 DNA reads as TGTGCCAGCAGTTACTCCCGACTAGCGAGTGGGGAGCAGTACTTC.

V usage is TRBV6-1 and J usage is TRBJ2-7; no clear D gene. CDR1 and CDR2 from the germline V gene are MNHNS and SASEGT. CDR3 length: 14 amino acids. Trimming pared 6 bases from V and 0 bases from J, leaving 12 bases between. The CDR3: CASRGQVNSYEQYF. The CDR3 DNA follows: TGTGCCAGCAGAGGGCAGGTTAACTCCTACGAGCAGTACTTC.

This clonotype has a count of ten or more. The chain couples TRBV4-1 to TRBJ1-5, with TRBD1 matching 8 bases. This CDR3 region has 16 residues. Germline CDR1 is MGHRA and CDR2 is YSYEKL. Trimming at V came to 4 bases and at J to 12 bases, leaving 17 bases not matched to a gene. CDR3: CASSLIYGQGSPDQHF. The CDR3 DNA reads as TGCGCCAGCAGCCTCATTTATGGACAGGGATCGCCAGACCAGCATTTT.

The V call is TRBV6-2 or TRBV6-3, the J call TRBJ2-5; TRBD2 matches 7 bases. The trim removed 0 bases at V and 5 bases at J, leaving 24 bases unmatched. The CDR3 consists of 21 residues. Germline CDR1 is MNHEY and CDR2 is SVGEGT. CDR3 loop: CASSYSFRAGVQGSKAETQYF. CDR3 coding DNA: TGTGCCAGCAGTTACTCGTTTAGGGCGGGAGTTCAAGGAAGTAAAGCGGAGACCCAGTACTTC.